The 14 T cell receptor beta chains listed next were all sequenced from one sample in a study of shared clonotypes between healthy human individuals. The data were produced by immunoSEQ multiplex PCR, yet TCRdb's version contains in-frame clones alone and is incomplete. This table has around 1.1 million clones, roughly 80% appearing once. The material sequenced was memory CD4+ T cells from PBMCs. Specified subset: CD45RA-negative fraction. Source of these receptors: a man in his late teens or twenties in good health. Some clones in this sample may be carry-over from other donors' samples.

In this sample, this clone turned up once. This chain joins TRBV18 and TRBJ2-7; 10 nucleotides agree with TRBD1. The length of the CDR3 is 15 residues. V lost 5 bases, J lost 4 bases, and 8 bases stayed unmatched. CDR1 is KGHSH and CDR2 is LQKENI in the germline V gene. CDR3: CASSTSGQGYYEQYF. DNA for the CDR3: TGTGCCAGCTCAACCTCGGGACAGGGGTATTACGAGCAGTACTTC.

This sequence joins TRBV7-2 and TRBJ2-7, with 10 bases matching TRBD2. After removal of 0 bases from V and 3 bases from J, the junction contained 5 bases not matched to a gene. The CDR3 is made up of 16 amino acids. CDR1 is SGHTA and CDR2 is FQGNSA in the germline V gene. CDR3 in DNA: TGTGCCAGCAGCTTAGCGCCGGCTAGCGGGAGCTACGAGCAGTACTTC. Its protein product is CASSLAPASGSYEQYF. Looking up the rest from reference TRBV7-2 and TRBJ2-7 gives the full variable domain: GAGVSQSPSNKVTEKGKDVELRCDPISGHTALYWYRQSLGQGLEFLIYFQGNSAPDKSGLPSDRFSAERTGGSVSTLTIQRTQQEDSAVYLCASSLAPASGSYEQYFGPGTRLTVT.

The CDR3: CASSRFTGINEQFF. The CDR3 nucleotides are TGTGCCAGCAGCCGCTTCACAGGGATCAATGAGCAGTTCTTC. This chain connects TRBV7-2 to TRBJ2-1; tentative D call: TRBD1 (6 bases). The V gene lost 5 bases and the J gene lost 6 bases, with 14 bases spanning the gap. Germline values: CDR1 SGHTA, CDR2 FQGNSA. The CDR3 is 14 amino acids.

This clone was picked up a small number of times. The chain is built from TRBV23-1 and TRBJ1-4; maybe TRBD1 (6 bases). TRBV23-1 is designated an ORF whose function remains uncertain. The length of the CDR3 is 16 residues. Trimming removed 6 bases from V and 8 bases from J, with 22 bases in between. In DNA, the CDR3 is TGCGCCAGCAGCCAACCACACAGGGCGCTAAAGGAAAAACTGTTTTTT. Translation gives CASSQPHRALKEKLFF.

The chain uses TRBV28 and TRBJ2-3, with D possibly matching TRBD2 (5 bases). CDR1 and CDR2 from the germline V gene are MDHEN and SYDVKM. Trimming left V 8 bases short and J 2 bases short, with 17 bases between. The CDR3 covers 15 residues. CDR3 amino acids: CASPPPGSYTDTQYF. Here the CDR3 DNA reads TGTGCCAGCCCCCCGCCGGGGAGCTACACAGATACGCAGTATTTT.

J is TRBJ2-7 and V is TRBV28, with 8 bases identical to TRBD2. The V segment lost 4 bases and the J segment 9 bases; nucleotides outside the gene matches: 17. Per the germline V gene, CDR1 is MDHEN and CDR2 is SYDVKM. CDR3 length: 16 residues. CDR3 loop: CASSSGVSGRLVRQYF. The DNA for the CDR3 is TGTGCCAGCAGTTCAGGGGTAAGCGGGAGACTTGTTAGGCAGTACTTC.

This chain joins TRBV6-1 and TRBJ1-2, with 10 bases aligning to TRBD1. V shed 4 bases, J shed 8 bases, and the junction held 4 bases outside the gene matches. The CDR3 has 13 amino acids. The germline gives CDR1 MNHNS, CDR2 SASEGT. The CDR3 bases are TGTGCCAGCAGTGCCGGGACAGGGGTAGGCTACACCTTC. This sequence encodes CASSAGTGVGYTF.

The chain is built from TRBV18 and TRBJ2-1; either TRBD1 or TRBD2 may supply D (6 bases each). Trimming removed 3 bases from V and 8 bases from J, with 11 bases in between. CDR3 length equals 13 residues. Germline assignment: CDR1 KGHSH and CDR2 LQKENI. Here the CDR3 reads CASSPPGADEQFF. The CDR3 DNA reads TGTGCCAGCTCACCCCCGGGGGCGGATGAGCAGTTCTTC. The variable domain in full, with the rest retrieved from reference TRBV18 and TRBJ2-1, is NAGVMQNPRHLVRRRGQEARLRCSPMKGHSHVYWYRQLPEEGLKFMVYLQKENIIDESGMPKERFSAEFPKEGPSILRIQQVVRGDSAAYFCASSPPGADEQFFGPGTRLTVL.

The chain employs TRBV5-8 and TRBJ1-5, with a weak D call TRBD1 (5 bases). Per the germline V gene, CDR1 is SGHTS and CDR2 is YDEGEE. V was trimmed by 2 bases and J by 9 bases, leaving 15 bases between them. This CDR3 spans 14 amino acids. This CDR3 is CASSLPGLRGPQHF. DNA of the CDR3: TGTGCCAGCAGCTTACCGGGACTCCGGGGGCCCCAGCATTTT.

The CDR3 sequence is CASSLDTNRDTEAFF. The CDR3 DNA sequence: TGTGCCAGCAGTTTAGATACGAATAGGGACACTGAAGCTTTCTTT. The J gene is TRBJ1-1, the V gene TRBV28; D is uncertain. Per the germline V gene, CDR1 is MDHEN and CDR2 is SYDVKM. The CDR3 contains 15 residues. V lost 2 bases and J 3 bases, leaving 13 bases between the germline ends.

This chain links TRBV5-1 with TRBJ1-1, with D tentatively TRBD1 (5 bases). The germline V gene encodes CDR1 SGHRS and CDR2 YFSETQ. V shed 3 bases and J shed 4 bases, with 10 bases lying between them. The CDR3 consists of 13 residues. CDR3 DNA sequence: TGCGCCAGCAGCTCCAGGGTGAGCACTGAAGCTTTCTTT. This encodes CASSSRVSTEAFF.

As concerns this clone: This could be a read error, since a much larger clone is one nucleotide away. This chain joins TRBV7-2 and TRBJ2-5, with D unclear. Trimming cost V 3 bases and J 5 bases, with 10 bases left between them. This CDR3 has 13 residues. Germline CDR1 reads SGHTA; CDR2 reads FQGNSA. This CDR3 is CASSFWGGETQYF. The CDR3 DNA follows: TGTGCCAGCAGCTTTTGGGGTGGGGAGACCCAGTACTTC.

The chain links TRBV10-3 to TRBJ2-7; TRBD2 aligns across 10 bases. This CDR3 is built from 15 residues. With 6 bases clipped from V and 1 base from J, the junction kept 6 bases outside the gene matches. Germline lookup yields CDR1 ENHRY and CDR2 SYGVKD. In nucleotides, the CDR3 is TGTGCCATCAGAGATAGCGGGAGGCAATCCTACGAGCAGTACTTC. This translates into CAIRDSGRQSYEQYF.

This chain joins TRBV9 and TRBJ2-1; D not certain. Germline V gene lookup returns CDR1 SGDLS and CDR2 YYNGEE. V lost 4 bases to trimming and J lost 9 bases, with 17 bases between them. The CDR3 extends over 14 amino acids. In DNA form, the CDR3 reads TGTGCCAGCAGCCTACGACCGGAAAGGAGTGAGCAGTTCTTC. This codes for CASSLRPERSEQFF.